Presented here are 4 T cell receptor beta chains from one specimen sequenced in a study of molecular identifiers for immune sequencing clone quantification. TCRdb itself ran the PCR reads through MiXCR, one entry per CDR3 protein. Of approximately 550,000 distinct CDR3 sequences listed, 20% to 25% are singletons. Sequencing used naive CD8+ T cells from blood, with Jurkat cell RNA spiked in. Stated subset: FACS-sorted CD8+CD4-CCR7+CD45RA+ naive T cells. These TCRs come from a human donor in good health. Some libraries in this study had Jurkat cell RNA spiked in.

This clonotype showed up just a few times. J is TRBJ2-3 and V is TRBV11-2, with 12 bases lining up with TRBD1. Germline CDR1 SGHAT, CDR2 FQNNGV. With V trimmed by 0 bases and J by 4 bases, 2 bases remained unmatched. The CDR3 covers 16 residues. CDR3 amino acids: CASSLEGTGGADTQYF. In DNA form, the CDR3 reads TGTGCCAGCAGCTTAGAAGGGACAGGGGGCGCAGATACGCAGTATTTT.

The chain carries TRBV6-2 or TRBV6-3 and TRBJ2-2, with D unresolved. The CDR3 extends over 13 amino acids. CDR1 is MNHEY and CDR2 is SVGEGT in the germline V gene. V lost 2 bases to trimming and J lost 7 bases, with 8 bases between them. Written as DNA, the CDR3 is TGTGCCAGCAGTTACAGGTCGTACGGGGAGCTGTTTTTT. This encodes CASSYRSYGELFF.

On this clonotype: The conserved phenylalanine or tryptophan is not found at the CDR3 terminus, so this likely reflects a read error. The chain has TRBV7-9 and TRBJ1-5; D not certain. The CDR3 loop spans 12 amino acids. V lost 5 bases and J lost 5, with 7 bases in between. Germline lookup yields CDR1 SEHNR and CDR2 FQNEAQ (reference sequence). As DNA, the CDR3 is TGTGCCAGCAGCCATGGTTATCAGCCCCAGCATTCT. Its translation is CASSHGYQPQHS.

For this clonotype: A much larger clone lies a single base off, so this may be a read error. The rearrangement uses TRBV29-1 and TRBJ1-1; 7 bases match TRBD1. This CDR3 is 14 amino acids long. Per the germline V gene, CDR1 is SQVTM and CDR2 is ANQGSEA. After removal of 4 bases from V and 1 base from J, the junction contained 6 bases not matched to a gene. CDR3 residues: CSVAGGYANTEAFF. In DNA, the CDR3 is TGCAGCGTTGCAGGGGGTTATGCGAACACTGAAGCTTTCTTT.